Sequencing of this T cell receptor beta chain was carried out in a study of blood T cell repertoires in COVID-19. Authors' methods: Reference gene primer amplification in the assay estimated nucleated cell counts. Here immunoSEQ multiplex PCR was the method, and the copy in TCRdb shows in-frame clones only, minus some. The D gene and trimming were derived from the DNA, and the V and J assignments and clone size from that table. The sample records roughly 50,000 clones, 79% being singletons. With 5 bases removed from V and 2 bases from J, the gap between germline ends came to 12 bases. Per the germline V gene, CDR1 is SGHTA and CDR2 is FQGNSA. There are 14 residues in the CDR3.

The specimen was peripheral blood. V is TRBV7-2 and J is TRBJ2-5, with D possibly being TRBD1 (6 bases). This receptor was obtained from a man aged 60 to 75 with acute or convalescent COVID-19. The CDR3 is CASSKQGYQETQYF. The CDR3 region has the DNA TGTGCCAGCAGCAAACAGGGCTATCAAGAGACCCAGTACTTC.